The clone carrying this T cell receptor beta chain was seen once. The germline V gene has CDR1 SGDLS and CDR2 YYNGEE. The CDR3 is 14 residues long. After removal of 5 bases from V and 7 bases from J, the junction contained 10 bases not matched to a gene. The sample originates from a study of blood T cell repertoires in COVID-19. Study-level background: Acute and convalescent COVID-19 specimens originated in the United States, Italy and Spain. From T cells, B-cell-depleted T cells, or PBMCs came the material, which was cDNA or gDNA.

Authors' processing steps: The authors estimated nucleated cell counts from reference gene primer amplification. Here immunoSEQ multiplex PCR was the method, and the copy in TCRdb shows in-frame clones only, minus some. D and trimming come from the DNA, and the V and J calls and clone size come from that table. The sample carries about 280,000 clones, 89% recorded once. The material sequenced was peripheral blood. The sequence came from a man in his forties or fifties with acute or convalescent COVID-19. The chain has TRBV9 and TRBJ1-2, with TRBD1 matching over 8 bases. CDR3 nucleotide sequence: TGTGCCAGCAGTACCCTCGGACAGGGCTCTGGCTACACCTTC. The encoded protein is CASSTLGQGSGYTF.